This record covers a single TCR beta chain. Its antigen specificity is not known. One base away there is no much larger clone; base qualities are not given. This record belongs to a study of blood T cell repertoires in COVID-19 (dated by TCRdb to 2018 to 2021). Some background on the complete study: The collaborator samples originated in the United States, Italy and Spain and spanned the acute and convalescent phases of COVID-19. The material from the prospective study consisted of cDNA or gDNA derived from T cells, B-cell-depleted T cells, or PBMCs. Deeply sampled blood TCRbeta repertoires from subjects exposed to, actively infected with, or recovered from COVID-19 were included in the dataset. The repertoires were released in a freely available public database meant as a resource for research on the immune response to SARS-CoV-2. The samples were drawn from the first 160 participants of the ongoing ImmuneRACE study and from over 950 subjects provided by 6 global collaborators. Nearly every sample came with metadata listing a de-identified subject ID, COVID-19 status, age in years and sex. Where HLA class I and class II types were available, the types were taken from metadata supplied by the sample provider, not from assay-based typing. Beyond this particular receptor, the publication reports: Clinical and demographic metadata were provided uncurated, with the amount varying by source and participant.

Via the germline V gene (reference sequence), CDR1 is LGHDT and CDR2 YNNKEL. The CDR3 runs 12 amino acids, cysteine and phenylalanine included. CDR3 DNA only is kept here, 36 bases in frame from base 1. The junction carries 8 bases between V and J, which are trimmed by 6 bases and 6 bases respectively. Each collaborating institution followed its own protocols to collect whole blood in K2EDTA tubes. For TCRbeta analysis, collaborators shipped samples as frozen whole blood, isolated PBMCs, or DNA extracted from either of those sample types. TCRbeta CDR3 regions were amplified from genomic DNA by means of the immunoSEQ Assay, a bias-controlled multiplex PCR. Per the original workflow: The number of nucleated cells in each sample was estimated by amplification of reference gene primers within the assay. Sequence reads were collapsed and filtered to measure the absolute abundance of every unique TCRbeta CDR3 rearrangement. For each sample, productive Simpson clonality was calculated as the square root of Simpson's diversity index across productive rearrangements. In TCRdb, the immuneACCESS table is reduced to in-frame sequences with V and J assigned. These tables do not hold every clone; where another copy was compared, an unresolved V gene accounts for under half, and the others remain unexplained. V and J calls and clone size are copied from that table; D and trimming were computed from the DNA. This sample lists about 150,000 clones; about four fifths were detected once. The ten largest clones capture approximately 15% of the sample.

The source is an elderly woman with acute or convalescent COVID-19. Sequenced sample: peripheral blood. The chain is encoded by TRBV3-1 (or the pseudogene TRBV3-2) joined to TRBJ2-2; the D gene assignment is ambiguous. The nucleotide sequence is given as TGTGCCAGCAGGGCCGAGGCCGGGGAGCTGTTTTTT. This encodes CASRAEAGELFF.